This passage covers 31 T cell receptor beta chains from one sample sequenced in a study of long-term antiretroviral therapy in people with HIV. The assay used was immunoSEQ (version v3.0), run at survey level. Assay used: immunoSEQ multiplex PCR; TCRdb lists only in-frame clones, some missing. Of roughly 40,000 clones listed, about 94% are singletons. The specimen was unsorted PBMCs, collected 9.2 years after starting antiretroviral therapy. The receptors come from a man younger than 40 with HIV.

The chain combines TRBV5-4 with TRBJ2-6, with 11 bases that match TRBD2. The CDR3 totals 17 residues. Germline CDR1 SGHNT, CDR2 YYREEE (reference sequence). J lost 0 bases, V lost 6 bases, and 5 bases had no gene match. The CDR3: CASTTGLAVSGANVLTF. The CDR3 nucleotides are TGTGCCAGCACTACGGGACTAGCGGTCTCTGGGGCCAACGTCCTGACTTTC.

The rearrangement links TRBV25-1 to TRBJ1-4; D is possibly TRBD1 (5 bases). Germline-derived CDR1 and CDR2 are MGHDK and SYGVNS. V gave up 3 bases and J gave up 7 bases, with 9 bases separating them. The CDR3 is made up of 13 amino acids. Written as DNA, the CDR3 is TGTGCCAGCAGTGAGCCAGGGTTTGAAAAACTGTTTTTT. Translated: CASSEPGFEKLFF.

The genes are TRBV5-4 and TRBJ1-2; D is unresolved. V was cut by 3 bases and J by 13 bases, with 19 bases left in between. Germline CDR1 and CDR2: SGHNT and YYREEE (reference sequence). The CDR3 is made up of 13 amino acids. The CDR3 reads CASSYMGFRDFTF. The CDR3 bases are TGTGCCAGCAGCTACATGGGCTTCCGTGACTTCACCTTC.

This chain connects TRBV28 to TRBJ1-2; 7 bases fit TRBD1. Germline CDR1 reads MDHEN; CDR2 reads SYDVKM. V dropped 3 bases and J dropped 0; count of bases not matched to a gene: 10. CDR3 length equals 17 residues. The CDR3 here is CASSFWDSIEANYGYTF. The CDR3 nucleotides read TGTGCCAGCAGTTTCTGGGACAGTATCGAAGCTAACTATGGCTACACCTTC.

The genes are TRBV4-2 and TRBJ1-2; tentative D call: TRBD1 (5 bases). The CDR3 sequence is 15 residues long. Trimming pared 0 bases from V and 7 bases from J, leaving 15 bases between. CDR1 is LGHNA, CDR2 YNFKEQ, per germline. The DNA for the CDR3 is TGTGCCAGCAGCCAAGACTGGGGGAACCGGGCTGGCTACACCTTC. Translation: CASSQDWGNRAGYTF.

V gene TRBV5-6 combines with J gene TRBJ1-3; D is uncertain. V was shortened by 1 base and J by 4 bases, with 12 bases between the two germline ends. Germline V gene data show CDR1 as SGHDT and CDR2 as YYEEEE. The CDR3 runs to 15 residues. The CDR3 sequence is CASSLTVDEGNTIYF. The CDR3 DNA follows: TGTGCCAGCAGCTTGACAGTTGATGAGGGAAACACCATATATTTT.

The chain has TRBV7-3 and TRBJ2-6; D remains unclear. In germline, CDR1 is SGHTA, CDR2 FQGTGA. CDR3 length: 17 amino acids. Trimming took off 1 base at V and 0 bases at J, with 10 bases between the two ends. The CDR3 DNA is TGTGCCAGCAGCTTAATGGGTCCGAACTCTGGGGCCAACGTCCTGACTTTC. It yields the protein CASSLMGPNSGANVLTF.

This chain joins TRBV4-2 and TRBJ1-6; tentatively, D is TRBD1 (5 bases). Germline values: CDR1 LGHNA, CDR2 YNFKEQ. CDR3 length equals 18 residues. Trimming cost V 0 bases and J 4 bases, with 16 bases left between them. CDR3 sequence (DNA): TGTGCCAGCAGCCAAGATGTGGGGAGACAGTCGTATAATTCACCCCTCCACTTT. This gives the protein CASSQDVGRQSYNSPLHF.

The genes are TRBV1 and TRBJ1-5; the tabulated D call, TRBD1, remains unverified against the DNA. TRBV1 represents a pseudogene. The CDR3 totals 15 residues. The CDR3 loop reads CTSSLGQGAAQPQHF. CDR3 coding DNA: TGCACCAGCAGCCTCGGACAGGGGGCGGCTCAGCCCCAGCATTTT.

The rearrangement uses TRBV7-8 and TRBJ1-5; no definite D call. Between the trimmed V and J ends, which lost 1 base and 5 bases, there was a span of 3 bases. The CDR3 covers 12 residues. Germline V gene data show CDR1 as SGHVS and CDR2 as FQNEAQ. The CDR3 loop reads CASSLGDQPQHF. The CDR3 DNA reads TGTGCCAGCAGCTTAGGAGATCAGCCCCAGCATTTT.

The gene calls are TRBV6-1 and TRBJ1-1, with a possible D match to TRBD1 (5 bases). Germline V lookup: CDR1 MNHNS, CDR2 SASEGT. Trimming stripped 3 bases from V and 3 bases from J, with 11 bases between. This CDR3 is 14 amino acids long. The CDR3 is CASSEQGAHTEAFF. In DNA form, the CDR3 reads TGTGCCAGCAGTGAGCAAGGGGCCCACACTGAAGCTTTCTTT.

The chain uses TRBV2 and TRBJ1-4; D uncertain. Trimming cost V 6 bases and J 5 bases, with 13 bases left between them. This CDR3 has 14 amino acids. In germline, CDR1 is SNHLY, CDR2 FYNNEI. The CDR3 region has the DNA TGTGCCAGCAGGTGGGGAGCCAGCAATGAAAAACTGTTTTTT. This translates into CASRWGASNEKLFF.

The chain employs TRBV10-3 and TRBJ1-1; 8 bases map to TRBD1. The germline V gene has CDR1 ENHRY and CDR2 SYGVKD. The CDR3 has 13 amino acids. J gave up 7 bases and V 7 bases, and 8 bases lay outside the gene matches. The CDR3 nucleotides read TGTGCCATCAAGGGTGGACAGGGACTTGAAGCTTTCTTT. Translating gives CAIKGGQGLEAFF.

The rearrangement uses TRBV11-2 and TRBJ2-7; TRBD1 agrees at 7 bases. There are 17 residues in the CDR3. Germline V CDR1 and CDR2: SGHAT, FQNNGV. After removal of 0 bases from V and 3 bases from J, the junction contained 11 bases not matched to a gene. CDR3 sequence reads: CASSLDGSWTGNYEQYF. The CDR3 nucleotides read TGTGCCAGCAGCTTAGATGGATCTTGGACAGGAAACTACGAGCAGTACTTC.

CDR3 region: CASKGQGPASQYF. The CDR3, as DNA: TGTGCCAGCAAAGGACAGGGGCCTGCGTCCCAGTACTTC. This chain uses TRBV6-6 with TRBJ2-5; 9 bases are a match to TRBD1. V lost 7 bases to trimming and J lost 9 bases; unmatched junction nucleotides: 9. Germline CDR1 MNHNY, CDR2 SVGAGI (reference sequence). This CDR3 is built from 13 residues.

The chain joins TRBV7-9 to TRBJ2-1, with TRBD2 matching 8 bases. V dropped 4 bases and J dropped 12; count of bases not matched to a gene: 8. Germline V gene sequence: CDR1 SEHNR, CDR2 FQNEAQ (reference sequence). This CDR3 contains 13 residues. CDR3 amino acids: CASSSTTSAGQFF. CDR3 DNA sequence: TGTGCCAGCAGCTCCACGACTAGCGCGGGGCAGTTCTTC.

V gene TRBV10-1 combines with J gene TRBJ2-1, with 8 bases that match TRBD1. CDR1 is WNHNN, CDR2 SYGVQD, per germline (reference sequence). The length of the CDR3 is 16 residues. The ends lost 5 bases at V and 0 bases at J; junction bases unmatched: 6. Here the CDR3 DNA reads TGCGCCAGCAGTCCTGGACAGGGTAGCTCCTACAATGAGCAGTTCTTC. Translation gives CASSPGQGSSYNEQFF.

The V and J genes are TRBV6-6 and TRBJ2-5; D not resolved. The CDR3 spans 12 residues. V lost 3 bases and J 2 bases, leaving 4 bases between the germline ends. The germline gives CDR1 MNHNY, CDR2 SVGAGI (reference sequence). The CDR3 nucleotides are TGTGCCAGCAGTTATCAGCAAGAGACCCAGTACTTC. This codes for CASSYQQETQYF.

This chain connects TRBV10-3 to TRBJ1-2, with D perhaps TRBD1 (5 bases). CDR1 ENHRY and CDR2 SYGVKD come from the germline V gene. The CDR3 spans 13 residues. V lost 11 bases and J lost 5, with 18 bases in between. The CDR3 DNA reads TGTGCCTCCGGGGATGCAGGGTCATATGGCTACACCTTC. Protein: CASGDAGSYGYTF.

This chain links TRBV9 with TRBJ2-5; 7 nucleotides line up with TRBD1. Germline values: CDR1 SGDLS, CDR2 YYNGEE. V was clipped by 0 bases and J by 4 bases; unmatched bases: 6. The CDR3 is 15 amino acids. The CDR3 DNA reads TGTGCCAGCAGCGTAGGTACAGGGGTCCTAGAGACCCAGTACTTC. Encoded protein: CASSVGTGVLETQYF.

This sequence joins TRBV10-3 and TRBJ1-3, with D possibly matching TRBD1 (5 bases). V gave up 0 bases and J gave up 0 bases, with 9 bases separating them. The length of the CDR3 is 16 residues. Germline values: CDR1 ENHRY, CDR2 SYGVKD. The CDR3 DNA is TGTGCCATCAGTGAGTCTGGGGGAATCTCTGGAAACACCATATATTTT. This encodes CAISESGGISGNTIYF.

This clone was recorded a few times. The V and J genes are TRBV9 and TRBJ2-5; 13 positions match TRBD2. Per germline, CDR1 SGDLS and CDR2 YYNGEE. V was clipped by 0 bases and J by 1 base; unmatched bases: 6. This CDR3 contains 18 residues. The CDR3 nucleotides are TGTGCCAGCAGCGTAGACCCCGGACTAGCGGGGGCCCAAGAGACCCAGTACTTC. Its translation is CASSVDPGLAGAQETQYF.

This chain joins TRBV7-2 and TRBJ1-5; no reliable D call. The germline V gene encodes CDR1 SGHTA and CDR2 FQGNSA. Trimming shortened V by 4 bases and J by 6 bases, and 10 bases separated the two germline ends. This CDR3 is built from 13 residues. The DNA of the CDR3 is TGTGCCAGCAGCTCCGTGGAGGGTCAGCCCCAGCATTTT. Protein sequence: CASSSVEGQPQHF.

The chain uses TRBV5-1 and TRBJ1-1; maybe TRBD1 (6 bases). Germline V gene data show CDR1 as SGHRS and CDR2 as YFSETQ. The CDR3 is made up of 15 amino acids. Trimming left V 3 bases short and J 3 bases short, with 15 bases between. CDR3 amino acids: CASSWPSGVDTEAFF. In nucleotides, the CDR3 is TGCGCCAGCAGCTGGCCCTCAGGGGTTGACACTGAAGCTTTCTTT.

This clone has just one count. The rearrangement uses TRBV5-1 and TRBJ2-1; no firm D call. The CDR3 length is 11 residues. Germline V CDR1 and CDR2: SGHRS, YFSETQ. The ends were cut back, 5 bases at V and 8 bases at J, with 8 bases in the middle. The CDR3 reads CASRSRHEQFF. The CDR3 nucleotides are TGCGCCAGCAGATCGCGACATGAGCAGTTCTTC.

The CDR3 coding sequence is TGTGCCAGCAGCTTGGCCTTCCAGGGGAGGCAGCCCCAGCATTTT. This gives the protein CASSLAFQGRQPQHF. J is TRBJ1-5 and V is TRBV5-5, with TRBD1 as a possible D gene (6 bases). With 0 bases removed from V and 7 bases from J, the gap between germline ends came to 14 bases. The CDR3 runs to 15 residues. CDR1 is SGHKS, CDR2 YYEKEE, per germline (reference sequence).

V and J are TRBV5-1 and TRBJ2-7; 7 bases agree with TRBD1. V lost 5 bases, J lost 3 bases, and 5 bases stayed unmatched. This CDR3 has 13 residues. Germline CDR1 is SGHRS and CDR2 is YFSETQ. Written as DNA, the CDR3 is TGCGCCAGCAGGTTGACAGGGAGCTACGAGCAGTACTTC. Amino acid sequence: CASRLTGSYEQYF.

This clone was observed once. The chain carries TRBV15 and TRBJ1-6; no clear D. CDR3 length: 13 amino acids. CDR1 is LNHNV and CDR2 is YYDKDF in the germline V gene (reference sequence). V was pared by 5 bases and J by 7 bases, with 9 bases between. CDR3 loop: CATSPRTNSPLHF. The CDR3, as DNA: TGTGCCACCAGCCCGCGGACCAATTCACCCCTCCACTTT.

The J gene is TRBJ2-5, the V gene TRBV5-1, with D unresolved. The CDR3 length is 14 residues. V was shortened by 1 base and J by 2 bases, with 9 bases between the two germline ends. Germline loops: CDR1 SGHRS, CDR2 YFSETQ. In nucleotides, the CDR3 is TGCGCCAGCAGCTTGATTGGGCGACAAGAGACCCAGTACTTC. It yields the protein CASSLIGRQETQYF.

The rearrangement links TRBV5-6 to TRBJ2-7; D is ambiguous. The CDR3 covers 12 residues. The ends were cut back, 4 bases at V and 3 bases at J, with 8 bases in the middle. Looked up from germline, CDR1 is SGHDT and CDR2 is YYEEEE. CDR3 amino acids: CASSMWNYEQYV. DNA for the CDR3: TGTGCCAGCAGCATGTGGAACTACGAGCAGTACGTC.

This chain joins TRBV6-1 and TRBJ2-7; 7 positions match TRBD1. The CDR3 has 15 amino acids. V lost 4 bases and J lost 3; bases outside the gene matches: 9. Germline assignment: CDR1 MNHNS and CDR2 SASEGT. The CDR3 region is CASSADRERYYEQYF. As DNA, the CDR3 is TGTGCCAGCAGTGCCGACAGGGAAAGGTACTACGAGCAGTACTTC.